A selection of T cell receptor beta chains follows, all from one sample in a study of lymphopenia after photon versus proton radiotherapy. Here immunoSEQ multiplex PCR was the method, and the copy in TCRdb shows in-frame clones only, minus some. This sample carries some 38,000 clones, approximately 90% of them seen once, and the ten largest clones take around 15%. The sequencing here drew on peripheral blood, taken from a patient treated with photon-based radiotherapy. The receptors come from a man in his sixties with cholangiocarcinoma. Each CDR3 is given with its conserved first and last residue. A D gene is named only where the DNA matches it firmly. For some rows the clone size is stated as once, few or many, or as a class when expanded; others skip it.

clone size: -; J gene: TRBJ2-1; V gene: TRBV5-1; CDR3 length: 14; D gene: TRBD2; CDR3 DNA: TGCGCCAGCAGCCAAGGGACTAGTATCAATGAGCAGTTCTTC; CDR3 protein: CASSQGTSINEQFF
clone size: -; J gene: TRBJ2-1; V gene: TRBV27; CDR3 length: 15; D gene: TRBD2; CDR3 DNA: TGTGCCAGCACCTCTAGCGGGAGCCCCTACAATGAGCAGTTCTTC; CDR3 protein: CASTSSGSPYNEQFF
clone size: once; J gene: TRBJ2-6; V gene: TRBV5-1; CDR3 length: 13; D gene: -; CDR3 DNA: TGCGCCAGCCGTTTCTCTGGGGCCAACGTCCTGACTTTC; CDR3 protein: CASRFSGANVLTF
clone size: -; J gene: TRBJ2-7; V gene: TRBV5-8; CDR3 length: 14; D gene: TRBD1; CDR3 DNA: TGTGCCAGCAGCTTGGGACAGGGGGACTACGAGCAGTACTTC; CDR3 protein: CASSLGQGDYEQYF
clone size: -; J gene: TRBJ2-2; V gene: TRBV18; CDR3 length: 16; D gene: -; CDR3 DNA: TGTGCCAGCTCACCATTTGGGGATCCGAACACCGGGGAGCTGTTTTTT; CDR3 protein: CASSPFGDPNTGELFF
clone size: -; J gene: TRBJ2-1; V gene: TRBV9; CDR3 length: 16; D gene: -; CDR3 DNA: TGTGCCAGCAGCGTAGATCCGGGCGACCTATACAATGAGCAGTTCTTC; CDR3 protein: CASSVDPGDLYNEQFF
clone size: once; J gene: TRBJ2-7; V gene: TRBV18; CDR3 length: 12; D gene: -; CDR3 DNA: TGTGCCAGCTCACCCGACAGTTACGAGCAGTACTTC; CDR3 protein: CASSPDSYEQYF
clone size: -; J gene: TRBJ1-3; V gene: TRBV4-2; CDR3 length: 15; D gene: -; CDR3 DNA: TGTGCCAGCAGCCAGCGGACCCCCTCTGGAAACACCATATATTTT; CDR3 protein: CASSQRTPSGNTIYF
clone size: -; J gene: TRBJ2-1; V gene: TRBV11-3; CDR3 length: 12; D gene: -; CDR3 DNA: TGTGCCAGCAGCTCGCAGCTCGGTGAGCAGTTCTTC; CDR3 protein: CASSSQLGEQFF
clone size: -; J gene: TRBJ2-1; V gene: TRBV5-1; CDR3 length: 15; D gene: -; CDR3 DNA: TGCGCCAGCAGCTTGGTGTGGAGCGGAAACAATGAGCAGTTCTTC; CDR3 protein: CASSLVWSGNNEQFF
clone size: -; J gene: TRBJ1-1; V gene: TRBV5-4; CDR3 length: 14; D gene: -; CDR3 DNA: TGTGCCAGCAGCTTTCCGGGGCCCTCAACCGAAGCTTTCTTT; CDR3 protein: CASSFPGPSTEAFF
clone size: -; J gene: TRBJ1-1; V gene: TRBV6-1; CDR3 length: 18; D gene: -; CDR3 DNA: TGTGCCAGCAGTGAAGCACACTACAGGGTGGGGATGAACACTGAAGCTTTCTTT; CDR3 protein: CASSEAHYRVGMNTEAFF
clone size: -; J gene: TRBJ2-2; V gene: TRBV9; CDR3 length: 17; D gene: -; CDR3 DNA: TGTGCCAGCAGCGTAGCAGGGGGGCACCTAAACACCGGGGAGCTGTTTTTT; CDR3 protein: CASSVAGGHLNTGELFF
clone size: -; J gene: TRBJ2-7; V gene: TRBV5-1; CDR3 length: 13; D gene: TRBD1; CDR3 DNA: TGCGCCAGCAGCCCCGGGACAGGGCCCGAGCAGTACTTC; CDR3 protein: CASSPGTGPEQYF
clone size: -; J gene: TRBJ2-1; V gene: TRBV5-1; CDR3 length: 15; D gene: TRBD2; CDR3 DNA: TGCGCCAGCAGCCCCCGTGCGGGAGATTACAATGAGCAGTTCTTC; CDR3 protein: CASSPRAGDYNEQFF
clone size: -; J gene: TRBJ2-1; V gene: TRBV11-2; CDR3 length: 14; D gene: -; CDR3 DNA: TGTGCCAGCAGCTTAGAAGACTGGACCGGGGAGCAGTTCTTC; CDR3 protein: CASSLEDWTGEQFF
clone size: -; J gene: TRBJ2-7; V gene: TRBV5-1; CDR3 length: 13; D gene: TRBD1; CDR3 DNA: TGCGCCAGCAGCTTGGCAAGGGGGCGGGAGCAGTACTTC; CDR3 protein: CASSLARGREQYF
clone size: once; J gene: TRBJ1-2; V gene: TRBV4-3; CDR3 length: 15; D gene: TRBD1; CDR3 DNA: TGCGCCAGCAGCGGCCGACAGGGAGCTAACTATGGCTACACCTTC; CDR3 protein: CASSGRQGANYGYTF
clone size: -; J gene: TRBJ2-2; V gene: TRBV5-1; CDR3 length: 15; D gene: -; CDR3 DNA: TGCGCCAGCAGCTTCCGGCTCCGGGGCACCGGGGAGCTGTTTTTT; CDR3 protein: CASSFRLRGTGELFF
clone size: -; J gene: TRBJ1-2; V gene: TRBV6-1; CDR3 length: 15; D gene: -; CDR3 DNA: TGTGCCAGCAGTGCCGGAGGGGGGGAAGGTTATGGCTACACCTTC; CDR3 protein: CASSAGGGEGYGYTF
clone size: -; J gene: TRBJ2-2; V gene: TRBV18; CDR3 length: 17; D gene: TRBD2; CDR3 DNA: TGTGCCAGCTCACCACAAATAGCGGGGGCGAACACCGGGGAGCTGTTTTTT; CDR3 protein: CASSPQIAGANTGELFF
clone size: -; J gene: TRBJ2-3; V gene: TRBV18; CDR3 length: 15; D gene: -; CDR3 DNA: TGTGCCAGCTCATTGTCTACAGGAGACACAGATACGCAGTATTTT; CDR3 protein: CASSLSTGDTDTQYF
clone size: -; J gene: TRBJ1-1; V gene: TRBV5-1; CDR3 length: 13; D gene: TRBD1; CDR3 DNA: TGCGCCAGCAGCCCCGACAGGGAAAGTGAAGCTTTCTTT; CDR3 protein: CASSPDRESEAFF
clone size: -; J gene: TRBJ2-6; V gene: TRBV5-1; CDR3 length: 15; D gene: -; CDR3 DNA: TGCGCCAGCAGCGTCAGGGAAGCCGGGGCCAACGTCCTGACTTTC; CDR3 protein: CASSVREAGANVLTF
clone size: once; J gene: TRBJ1-1; V gene: TRBV28; CDR3 length: 16; D gene: TRBD1; CDR3 DNA: TGTGCCAGCAGTTTCGAGACAGGGGAAGTGAACACTGAAGCTTTCTTT; CDR3 protein: CASSFETGEVNTEAFF
clone size: -; J gene: TRBJ1-3; V gene: TRBV5-6; CDR3 length: 12; D gene: -; CDR3 DNA: TGTGCCAGCAGTCGTTTCGGAAACACCATATATTTT; CDR3 protein: CASSRFGNTIYF
clone size: -; J gene: TRBJ2-4; V gene: TRBV28; CDR3 length: 18; D gene: -; CDR3 DNA: TGTGCCAGCAGTCAACAGGGCTTCACTGCCCAGGCCAAAAACATTCAGTACTTC; CDR3 protein: CASSQQGFTAQAKNIQYF
clone size: -; J gene: TRBJ2-1; V gene: TRBV28; CDR3 length: 16; D gene: TRBD2; CDR3 DNA: TGTGCCAGCAGTTTACTAGCGGGAGGCCGATACAATGAGCAGTTCTTC; CDR3 protein: CASSLLAGGRYNEQFF